This TCR beta chain was retrieved from a study of T cells in Graves' hyperthyroidism and ophthalmopathy. Across the whole study: Any treatment followed the collection of peripheral blood at initial diagnosis.

V lost 5 bases to trimming and J lost 6 bases; unmatched junction nucleotides: 2. The CDR3 is 12 amino acids. The germline CDR1 and CDR2 sequences are MGHRA and YSYEKL. TCR beta CDR3 regions were amplified from RNA transcripts. HTBI primers were the set used in a first-round RT-PCR of the TCR CDR3. Via MiXCR, TCRdb re-called the multiplex PCR reads, giving one row per CDR3 protein. The sample yields 300,000 to 450,000 distinct CDR3 sequences, about a sixth seen once. This clonotype was seen repeatedly, ten times or more. Its antigen is unknown. Points from the study as a whole: Researchers found most expanded thyroid clonotypes above 0.001 in blood as well. Classification by a 13 V-J model distinguished ophthalmopathy from stable hyperthyroidism.

Diagnostic decisions used clinical symptoms, serum thyroxine and TRAb, thyroid ultrasound and orbital computed tomography. What was sequenced was blood. The chain has TRBV4-1 and TRBJ1-2, with TRBD1 identical over 8 bases. The TCR was taken from a woman aged 35 to 49 with Graves' ophthalmopathy. The CDR3 region has the DNA TGCGCCAGCAGCTGGACAGGGAATGGCTACACCTTC. The encoded protein is CASSWTGNGYTF.